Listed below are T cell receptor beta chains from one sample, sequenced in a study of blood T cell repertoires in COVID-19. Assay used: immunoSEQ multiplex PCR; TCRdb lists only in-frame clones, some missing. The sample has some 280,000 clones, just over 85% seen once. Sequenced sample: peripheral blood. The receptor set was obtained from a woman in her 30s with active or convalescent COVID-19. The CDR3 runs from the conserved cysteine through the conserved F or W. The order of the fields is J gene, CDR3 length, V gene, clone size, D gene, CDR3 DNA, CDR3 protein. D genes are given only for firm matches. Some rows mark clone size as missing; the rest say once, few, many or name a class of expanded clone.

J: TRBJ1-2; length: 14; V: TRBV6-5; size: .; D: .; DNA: TGTGCCAGCAGTTACTCATGGGGAGGGAAAGGCTACACCTTC; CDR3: CASSYSWGGKGYTF
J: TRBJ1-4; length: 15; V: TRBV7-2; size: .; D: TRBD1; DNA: TGTGCCAGCAGCTTAACAGGGGGCGAGGGCGAAAAACTGTTTTTT; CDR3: CASSLTGGEGEKLFF
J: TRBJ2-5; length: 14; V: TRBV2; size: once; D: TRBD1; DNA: TGTGCCAGCACCGGACAGGGGGCAGGAGAGACCCAGTACTTC; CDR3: CASTGQGAGETQYF
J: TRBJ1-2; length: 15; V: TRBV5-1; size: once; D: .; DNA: TGCGCCAGCAGCTTGGATGGGGGCACCCCCAGAGGCTACACCTTC; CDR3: CASSLDGGTPRGYTF
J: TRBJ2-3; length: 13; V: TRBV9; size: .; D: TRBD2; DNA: TGTGCCAGCAGCATCCTTAGCGGGGAGGCGCAGTATTTT; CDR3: CASSILSGEAQYF
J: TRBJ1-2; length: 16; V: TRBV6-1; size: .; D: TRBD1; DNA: TGTGCCAGCAGTGTACGTCCCCGGGACAGGGTTAATGGCTACACCTTC; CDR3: CASSVRPRDRVNGYTF
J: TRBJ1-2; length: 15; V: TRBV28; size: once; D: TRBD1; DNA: TGTGCCAGCAGTAAGCCCGGGACAGGGATCTATGGCTACACCTTC; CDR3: CASSKPGTGIYGYTF
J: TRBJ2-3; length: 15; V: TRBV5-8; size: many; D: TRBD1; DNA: TGTGCCAGCAGCGTGAGGACAGGGGGGCAAGATACGCAGTATTTT; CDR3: CASSVRTGGQDTQYF
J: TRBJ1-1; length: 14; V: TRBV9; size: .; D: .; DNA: TGTGCCAGCAGCGTAGCGCAGAAGAACACTGAAGCTTTCTTT; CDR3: CASSVAQKNTEAFF
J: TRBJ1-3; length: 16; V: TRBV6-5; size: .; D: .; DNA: TGTGCCAGCAGTTCCCTGGGAGGGGGCTCTGGAAACACCATATATTTT; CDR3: CASSSLGGGSGNTIYF
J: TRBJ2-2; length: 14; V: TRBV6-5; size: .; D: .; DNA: TGTGCCAGCAGTTTGGCATTTTACACCGGGGAGCTGTTTTTT; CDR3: CASSLAFYTGELFF
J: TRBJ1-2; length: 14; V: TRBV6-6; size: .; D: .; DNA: TGTGCCACCCGTTTCAGGGCAGGGAGGAATGGCTACACCTTC; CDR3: CATRFRAGRNGYTF
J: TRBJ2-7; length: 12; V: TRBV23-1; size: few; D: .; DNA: TGCGCCAGCAGTCACCCTACCTACGAGCAGTACTTC; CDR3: CASSHPTYEQYF
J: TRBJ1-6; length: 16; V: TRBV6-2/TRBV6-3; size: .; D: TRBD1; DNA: TGTGCCAGCAGTTACTCCAGGGACAGGGTTAATTCACCCCTCCACTTT; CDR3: CASSYSRDRVNSPLHF
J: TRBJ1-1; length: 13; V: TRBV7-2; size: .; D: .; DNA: TGTGCCAGCAGCTTAGTATGGCGGAATGAAGCTTTCTTT; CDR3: CASSLVWRNEAFF
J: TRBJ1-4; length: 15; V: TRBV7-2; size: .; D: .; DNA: TGTGCCAGCAGCTCCTACCTGGCAACTAATGAAAAACTGTTTTTT; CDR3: CASSSYLATNEKLFF
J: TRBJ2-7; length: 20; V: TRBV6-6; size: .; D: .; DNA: TGTGCCAGCAGCCCCCATTGGGAGGGGGGGTTGTCCTCCTCGTCCTACGAGCAGTACTTC; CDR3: CASSPHWEGGLSSSSYEQYF
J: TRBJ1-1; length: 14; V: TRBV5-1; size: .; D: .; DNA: TGCGCCAGCAGCGATGACAGGCAAACTAACTCAGCTTTCTTT; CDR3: CASSDDRQTNSAFF
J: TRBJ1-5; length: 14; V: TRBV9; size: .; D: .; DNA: TGTGCCAGCAGCCCCCGGGACTCGAGGCAGCCCCAGCATTTT; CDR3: CASSPRDSRQPQHF
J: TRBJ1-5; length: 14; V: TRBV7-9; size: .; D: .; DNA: TGTGCCAGCAGCTTAGGGGGAGGAGATCAGCCCCAGCATTTT; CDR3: CASSLGGGDQPQHF
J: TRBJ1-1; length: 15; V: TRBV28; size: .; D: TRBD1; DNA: TGTGCCAGCAGTTCCTCGGGCAGGGGGGTCACTGAAGCTTTCTTT; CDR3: CASSSSGRGVTEAFF
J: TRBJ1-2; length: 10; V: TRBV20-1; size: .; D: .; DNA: TGCAGTGCGGCAGACTATGGCTACACCTTC; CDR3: CSAADYGYTF
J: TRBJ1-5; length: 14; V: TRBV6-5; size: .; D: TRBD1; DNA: TGTGCCAGCAGTCCCGGGGACAGAAATCAGCCCCAGCATTTT; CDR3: CASSPGDRNQPQHF